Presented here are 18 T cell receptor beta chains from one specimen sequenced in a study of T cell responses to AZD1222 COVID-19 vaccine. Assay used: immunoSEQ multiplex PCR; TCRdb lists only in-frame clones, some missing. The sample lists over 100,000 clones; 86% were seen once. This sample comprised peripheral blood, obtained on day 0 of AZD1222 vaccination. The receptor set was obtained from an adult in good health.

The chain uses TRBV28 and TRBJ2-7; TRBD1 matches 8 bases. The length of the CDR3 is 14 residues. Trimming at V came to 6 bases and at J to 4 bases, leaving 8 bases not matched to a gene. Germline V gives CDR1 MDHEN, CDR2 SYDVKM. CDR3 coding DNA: TGTGCCAGCAGCTCCGACAGGGGTGGGTACGAGCAGTACTTC. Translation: CASSSDRGGYEQYF.

The CDR3 region is CAISESVGADTQYF. CDR3 in DNA: TGTGCCATCAGTGAGTCGGTAGGGGCAGATACGCAGTATTTT. This chain links TRBV10-3 with TRBJ2-3; the D gene is possibly TRBD1 (5 bases). The CDR3 length is 14 residues. V was cut by 0 bases and J by 4 bases, with 8 bases left in between. Germline V CDR1 and CDR2: ENHRY, SYGVKD.

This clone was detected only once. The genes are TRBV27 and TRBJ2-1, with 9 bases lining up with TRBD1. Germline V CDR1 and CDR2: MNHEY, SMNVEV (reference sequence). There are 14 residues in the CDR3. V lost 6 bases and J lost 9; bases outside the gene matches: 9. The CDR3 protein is CASRHGQGPSEQFF. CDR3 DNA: TGTGCCAGCAGGCACGGACAGGGGCCTAGTGAGCAGTTCTTC.

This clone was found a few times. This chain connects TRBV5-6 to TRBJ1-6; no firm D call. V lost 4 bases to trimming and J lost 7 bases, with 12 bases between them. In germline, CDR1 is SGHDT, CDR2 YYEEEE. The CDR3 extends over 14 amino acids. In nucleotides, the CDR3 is TGTGCCAGCAGCACACCCTCCTTAAATTCACCCCTCCACTTT. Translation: CASSTPSLNSPLHF.

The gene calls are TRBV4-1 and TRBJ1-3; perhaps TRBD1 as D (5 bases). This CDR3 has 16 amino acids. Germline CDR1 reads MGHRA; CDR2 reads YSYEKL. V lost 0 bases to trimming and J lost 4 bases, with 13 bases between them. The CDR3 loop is CASSQDFAGRGNTIYF. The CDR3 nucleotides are TGCGCCAGCAGCCAAGATTTCGCAGGGAGAGGAAACACCATATATTTT.

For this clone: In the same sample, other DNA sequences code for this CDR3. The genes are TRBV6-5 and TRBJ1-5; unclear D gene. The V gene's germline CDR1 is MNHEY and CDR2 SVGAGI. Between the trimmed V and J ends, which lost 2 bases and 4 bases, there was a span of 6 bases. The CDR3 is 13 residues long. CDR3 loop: CASSYRENQPQHF. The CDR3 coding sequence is TGTGCCAGCAGTTACCGGGAGAATCAGCCCCAGCATTTT.

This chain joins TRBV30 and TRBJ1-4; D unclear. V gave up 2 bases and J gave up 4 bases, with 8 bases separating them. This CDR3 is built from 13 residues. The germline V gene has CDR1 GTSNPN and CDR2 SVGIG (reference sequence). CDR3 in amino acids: CAWSTWGNEKLFF. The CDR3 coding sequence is TGTGCCTGGAGTACCTGGGGTAATGAAAAACTGTTTTTT.

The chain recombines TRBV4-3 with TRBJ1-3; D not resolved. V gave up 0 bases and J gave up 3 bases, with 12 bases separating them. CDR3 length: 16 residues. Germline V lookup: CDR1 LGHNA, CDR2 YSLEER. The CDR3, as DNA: TGCGCCAGCAGCCAAGATCGCGGGGTTGGTGGAAACACCATATATTTT. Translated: CASSQDRGVGGNTIYF.

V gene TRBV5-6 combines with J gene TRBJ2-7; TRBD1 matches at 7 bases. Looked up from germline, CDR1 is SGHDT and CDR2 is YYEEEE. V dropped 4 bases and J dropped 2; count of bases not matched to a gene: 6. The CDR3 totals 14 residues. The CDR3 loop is CASSPGQRAYEQYF. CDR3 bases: TGTGCCAGCAGCCCGGGACAGAGGGCCTACGAGCAGTACTTC.

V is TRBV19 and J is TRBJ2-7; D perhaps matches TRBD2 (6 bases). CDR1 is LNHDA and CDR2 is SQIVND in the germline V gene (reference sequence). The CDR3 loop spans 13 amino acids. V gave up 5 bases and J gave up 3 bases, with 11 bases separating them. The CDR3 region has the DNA TGTGCCAGTAGTGAACTAGCAAGCTACGAGCAGTACTTC. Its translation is CASSELASYEQYF. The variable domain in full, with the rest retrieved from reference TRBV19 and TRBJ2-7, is DGGITQSPKYLFRKEGQNVTLSCEQNLNHDAMYWYRQDPGQGLRLIYYSQIVNDFQKGDIAEGYSVSREKKESFPLTVTSAQKNPTAFYLCASSELASYEQYFGPGTRLTVT.

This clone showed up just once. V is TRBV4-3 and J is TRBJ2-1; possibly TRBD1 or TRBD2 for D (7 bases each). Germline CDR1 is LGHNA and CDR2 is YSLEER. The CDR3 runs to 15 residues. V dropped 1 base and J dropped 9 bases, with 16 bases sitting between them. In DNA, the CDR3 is TGCGCCAGCAGCCAAGGGCCTGACAGGGAGGGTGAGCAGTTCTTC. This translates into CASSQGPDREGEQFF.

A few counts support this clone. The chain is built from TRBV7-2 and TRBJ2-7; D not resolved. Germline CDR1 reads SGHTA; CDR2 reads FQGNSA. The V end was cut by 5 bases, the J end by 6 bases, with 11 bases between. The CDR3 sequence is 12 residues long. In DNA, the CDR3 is TGTGCCAGCAGCATCCTCCTGACCGAGCAGTACTTC. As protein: CASSILLTEQYF.

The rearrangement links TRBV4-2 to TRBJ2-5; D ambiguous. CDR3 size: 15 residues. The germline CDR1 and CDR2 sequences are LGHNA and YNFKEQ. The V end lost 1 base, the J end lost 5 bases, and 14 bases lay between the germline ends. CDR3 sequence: CASSQAPPAIETQYF. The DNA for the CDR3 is TGTGCCAGCAGCCAAGCCCCCCCCGCAATCGAGACCCAGTACTTC.

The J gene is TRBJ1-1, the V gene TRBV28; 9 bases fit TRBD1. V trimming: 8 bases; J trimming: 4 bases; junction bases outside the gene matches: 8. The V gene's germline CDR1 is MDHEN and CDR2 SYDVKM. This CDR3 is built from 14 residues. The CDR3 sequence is CASHSGTGFTEAFF. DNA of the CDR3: TGTGCCAGCCATTCCGGGACAGGGTTCACTGAAGCTTTCTTT.

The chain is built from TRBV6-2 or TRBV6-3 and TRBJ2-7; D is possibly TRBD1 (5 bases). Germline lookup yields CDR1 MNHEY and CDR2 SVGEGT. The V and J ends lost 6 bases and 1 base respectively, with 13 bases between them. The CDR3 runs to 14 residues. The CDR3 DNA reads TGTGCCAGCAGCCCCGGTCGACAGTCCTACGAGCAGTACTTC. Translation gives CASSPGRQSYEQYF.

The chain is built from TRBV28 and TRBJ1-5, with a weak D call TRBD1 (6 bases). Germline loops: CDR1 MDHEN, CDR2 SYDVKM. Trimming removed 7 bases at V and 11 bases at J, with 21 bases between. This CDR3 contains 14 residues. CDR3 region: CASTEGQTNLAQHF. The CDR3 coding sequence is TGTGCCAGCACAGAAGGACAGACGAATTTGGCCCAGCATTTT. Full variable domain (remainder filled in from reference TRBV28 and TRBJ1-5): DVKVTQSSRYLVKRTGEKVFLECVQDMDHENMFWYRQDPGLGLRLIYFSYDVKMKEKGDIPEGYSVSREKKERFSLILESASTNQTSMYLCASTEGQTNLAQHFGDGTRLSIL.

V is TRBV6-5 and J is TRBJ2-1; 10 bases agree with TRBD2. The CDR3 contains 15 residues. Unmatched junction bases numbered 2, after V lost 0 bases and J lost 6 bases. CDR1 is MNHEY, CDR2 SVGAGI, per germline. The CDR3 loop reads CASSYSASGSNEQFF. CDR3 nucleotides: TGTGCCAGCAGTTACTCGGCTAGCGGGAGCAATGAGCAGTTCTTC.

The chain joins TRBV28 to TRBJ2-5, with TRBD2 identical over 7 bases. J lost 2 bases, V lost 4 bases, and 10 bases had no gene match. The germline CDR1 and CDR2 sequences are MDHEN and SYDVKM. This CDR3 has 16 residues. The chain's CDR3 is CASSSHGTSDQETQYF. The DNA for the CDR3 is TGTGCCAGCAGTTCCCATGGAACTAGCGATCAAGAGACCCAGTACTTC. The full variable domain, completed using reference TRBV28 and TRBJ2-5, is DVKVTQSSRYLVKRTGEKVFLECVQDMDHENMFWYRQDPGLGLRLIYFSYDVKMKEKGDIPEGYSVSREKKERFSLILESASTNQTSMYLCASSSHGTSDQETQYFGPGTRLLVL.